These 14 T cell receptor beta chains were sequenced from one sample in a study of blood T cells in healthy people across ages. Combining a sample-barcoded 5' primer with a J-beta primer mix, a second PCR ran for about 6 to 12 cycles. From the 5' RACE reads, TCRdb called clonotypes with MiXCR, one entry per CDR3 protein. The table includes around 990,000 distinct CDR3 sequences, around 25% detected once. These same data were also listed under a study on T cells of mothers and their children.

The material sequenced was blood. The receptors shown here come from a girl aged 2 to 10 in good health.

In this sample, this clonotype turned up a few times. The chain links TRBV12-3 or TRBV12-4 to TRBJ2-1; unclear D gene. V dropped 3 bases and J dropped 7 bases, with 13 bases sitting between them. The CDR3 extends over 14 amino acids. The CDR3 DNA is TGTGCCAGCAGTTTCCGGTACCTCTATAATGAGCAGTTCTTC. Protein: CASSFRYLYNEQFF.

The J gene is TRBJ1-3, the V gene TRBV4-1; D remains ambiguous. This CDR3 region has 18 residues. V was pared by 3 bases and J by 2 bases, with 20 bases between. CDR1 MGHRA and CDR2 YSYEKL come from the germline V gene. The CDR3: CASSQIGRQRRAGNTIYF. The DNA of the CDR3 is TGCGCCAGCAGCCAGATTGGACGCCAACGACGGGCTGGAAACACCATATATTTT.

The V and J genes are TRBV7-9 and TRBJ2-7, with no clear D. Germline V gene lookup returns CDR1 SEHNR and CDR2 FQNEAQ (reference sequence). This CDR3 contains 12 residues. The V and J ends lost 5 bases and 7 bases respectively, with 12 bases between them. CDR3 region: CASSPPMGEQYF. The CDR3 DNA is TGTGCCAGCAGCCCCCCAATGGGGGAGCAGTACTTC. Supplemented by reference TRBV7-9 and TRBJ2-7, the full variable domain reads DTGVSQNPRHKITKRGQNVTFRCDPISEHNRLYWYRQTLGQGPEFLTYFQNEAQLEKSRLLSDRFSAERPKGSFSTLEIQRTEQGDSAMYLCASSPPMGEQYFGPGTRLTVT.

V usage is TRBV28 and J usage is TRBJ1-2, with a weak D call TRBD1 (6 bases). V was pared by 3 bases and J by 7 bases, with 12 bases between. The CDR3 length is 13 residues. CDR1 and CDR2 (germline): MDHEN, SYDVKM. The CDR3 DNA follows: TGTGCCAGCAGTTTGGTACAGGGTGGTGGCTACACCTTC. It yields the protein CASSLVQGGGYTF.

This clonotype turned up a few times. The rearrangement links TRBV10-3 to TRBJ1-3, with D uncertain. Germline V lookup: CDR1 ENHRY, CDR2 SYGVKD. V lost 2 bases and J lost 6, with 5 bases in between. This CDR3 region has 12 residues. The CDR3 protein is CAISEGANTIYF. DNA of the CDR3: TGTGCCATCAGTGAGGGCGCAAACACCATATATTTT.

This clonotype was seen more than once but under ten times. V is TRBV5-1 and J is TRBJ2-3; D unclear. V was cut by 1 base and J by 10 bases, with 7 bases left in between. The CDR3 consists of 11 residues. Germline lookup yields CDR1 SGHRS and CDR2 YFSETQ. CDR3: CASSLLDPQYF. For the CDR3, the DNA is TGCGCCAGCAGCTTGTTGGATCCGCAGTATTTT.

The gene calls are TRBV6-5 and TRBJ2-5; unclear D gene. CDR3 length: 15 amino acids. The ends were cut back, 2 bases at V and 2 bases at J, with 12 bases in the middle. The germline CDR1 and CDR2 sequences are MNHEY and SVGAGI. The CDR3 bases are TGTGCCAGCAGTTACCTGGAGTCCGAACAAGAGACCCAGTACTTC. Its translation: CASSYLESEQETQYF.

This chain connects TRBV12-3 or TRBV12-4 to TRBJ2-3; TRBD2 might be the D (5 bases). Deletions cut 5 bases from V and 0 bases from J, with 9 bases between. The CDR3 consists of 14 residues. The CDR3 loop reads CASSPQRSTDTQYF. The CDR3 coding sequence is TGTGCCAGCAGTCCCCAGCGGAGCACAGATACGCAGTATTTT.

Only a few counts were recorded for this clonotype. This chain connects TRBV10-3 to TRBJ2-1; no reliable D call. Germline assignment: CDR1 ENHRY and CDR2 SYGVKD. The length of the CDR3 is 14 residues. The V end was cut by 0 bases, the J end by 1 base, with 4 bases between. CDR3 bases: TGTGCCATCAGTGAGTCGAAGTCCTACAATGAGCAGTTCTTC. It yields the protein CAISESKSYNEQFF.

This clonotype was seen a few times. The rearrangement uses TRBV18 and TRBJ1-1; D call uncertain. Germline V gene lookup returns CDR1 KGHSH and CDR2 LQKENI. Trimming removed 6 bases from V and 8 bases from J, with 16 bases in between. CDR3 length: 13 residues. In DNA form, the CDR3 reads TGTGCCAGCTCTTTGGTTAGCAATTCCGAAGCTTTCTTT. Encoded protein: CASSLVSNSEAFF.

The V gene is TRBV9, the J gene TRBJ1-4, with D hard to call. The CDR3 is 14 residues long. The germline gives CDR1 SGDLS, CDR2 YYNGEE. Trimming shortened V by 0 bases and J by 4 bases, and 7 bases separated the two germline ends. CDR3 region: CASSVVGRNEKLFF. In DNA, the CDR3 is TGTGCCAGCAGCGTAGTTGGGCGTAATGAAAAACTGTTTTTT.

The J gene is TRBJ2-5, the V gene TRBV10-3, with 9 bases fitting TRBD1. The J call is uncertain, as TRBJ2-7 better fits the DNA end. Germline CDR1 is ENHRY and CDR2 is SYGVKD. The CDR3 has 14 amino acids. CDR3 region: CAISDDRGSYEQYF. The DNA of the CDR3 is TGTGCCATCAGCGACGACAGGGGGTCCTACGAGCAGTACTTC.

Turning to this clonotype: This sequence is one base from a far larger clone and is likely a read error. The CDR3 loop is CASSLGSYNGQFF. CDR3 coding DNA: TGTGCCAGCAGTCTAGGCTCCTACAATGGGCAGTTCTTC. The chain links TRBV13 to TRBJ2-1; D not certain. The germline CDR1 and CDR2 sequences are PRHDT and FYEKMQ (reference sequence). The CDR3 is 13 residues long.

The V call is TRBV4-2, the J call TRBJ2-7; 9 nucleotides match TRBD1. This CDR3 region has 17 residues. Germline CDR1 LGHNA, CDR2 YNFKEQ. J lost 3 bases, V lost 4 bases, and 13 bases had no gene match. This CDR3 reads CASSLQTPGQGFYEQYF. The CDR3 DNA is TGTGCCAGCAGCCTTCAAACACCGGGACAGGGTTTCTACGAGCAGTACTTC.